This T cell receptor beta chain was recovered during a study of T cells in Graves' hyperthyroidism and ophthalmopathy. This CDR3 comprises 15 residues. V lost 2 bases to trimming and J lost 3 bases, with 11 bases between them. Germline V gene lookup returns CDR1 LNHNV and CDR2 YYDKDF (reference sequence). Findings and caveats of the study: Stable hyperthyroidism was separated from ophthalmopathy by a model based on 13 V-J features.

What was amplified from RNA transcripts were TCR beta CDR3 regions. HTBI primers were employed in a first-round RT-PCR of the TCR CDR3. TCRdb independently ran MiXCR on the multiplex PCR reads; one entry per CDR3 protein. The table has 400,000 to 500,000 distinct CDR3 sequences, roughly 15% seen once. In its sample, this clonotype was seen a few times. What it binds is unknown. The sample taken for sequencing was blood. The sequence was collected from a woman younger than 30 with Graves' hyperthyroidism. The J gene is TRBJ2-1, the V gene TRBV15; D gene unclear. CDR3: CATSRFPDVYNEQFF. The CDR3, as DNA: TGTGCCACCAGCAGATTCCCGGACGTCTACAATGAGCAGTTCTTC.